The rows below give T cell receptor beta chains drawn from one sample of a study of blood T cell repertoires in COVID-19. Clones were sequenced by immunoSEQ multiplex PCR, and TCRdb holds only the in-frame ones, with some missing. The repertoire holds around 180,000 clones, with about 74% as singletons. The sample consisted of peripheral blood. The receptors stem from a woman of 80 years or more with acute or convalescent COVID-19. The CDR3 runs from the conserved cysteine through the conserved F or W. The order of the fields is clone size, V gene, D gene, J gene, CDR3 length, CDR3 DNA, CDR3 protein. The D gene is left open where the match is weak. Clone size is given for some rows only: seen once, a few or many times, or a class if the clone is expanded.

>NA|TRBV12-3/TRBV12-4|TRBD2|TRBJ2-7|13
TGTGCCAGCAGTAGAGAGCTAGCGGGAGAGCAGTACTTC
CASSRELAGEQYF
>NA|TRBV6-1|NA|TRBJ1-5|16
TGTGCCAGCAGTGAATCGGGTGTGGGGGCGCGACAGCCCCAGCATTTT
CASSESGVGARQPQHF
>once|TRBV28|TRBD1|TRBJ2-3|15
TGTGCCAGCAGTTTATCCCAGGGGGCGGGAGATACGCAGTATTTT
CASSLSQGAGDTQYF
>NA|TRBV5-1|NA|TRBJ2-1|14
TGCGCCAGCAGCCTGGGGGGCTATCCCGATGAGCAGTTCTTC
CASSLGGYPDEQFF
>few|TRBV7-2|NA|TRBJ1-6|15
TGTGCCAGCAGCTTAGGCGCGGGCATTGGGTCACCCCTCCACTTT
CASSLGAGIGSPLHF
>NA|TRBV25-1|TRBD1|TRBJ2-2|15
TGTGCCAGCAGTGATGTTAGGACAGGATCTGGGGAGCTGTTTTTT
CASSDVRTGSGELFF
>NA|TRBV9|NA|TRBJ2-2|14
TGTGCCAGCAGCGACACAGGGTTCTCCGGGGAGCTGTTTTTT
CASSDTGFSGELFF
>NA|TRBV5-1|NA|TRBJ1-3|15
TGCGCCAGCAGCTTGGGCGACAGAAGTGGAAACACCATATATTTT
CASSLGDRSGNTIYF
>NA|TRBV19|NA|TRBJ2-1|12
TGTGCCAGTAGTATGCGAGTTAATGAGCAGTTCTTC
CASSMRVNEQFF
>NA|TRBV19|TRBD2|TRBJ2-7|12
TGTGCCAGTAGTGTGGGAGGGCCCGAGCAGTACTTC
CASSVGGPEQYF
>NA|TRBV5-1|TRBD1|TRBJ1-2|15
TGCGCCGGGAGGCCGGGACAGGGGCTGGCGGATGGCTACACCTTC
CAGRPGQGLADGYTF
>NA|TRBV6-1|NA|TRBJ2-2|17
TGTGCCAGCAGTGATTTTGGGGCTAGGGTCGGGACCGGGGAGCTGTTTTTT
CASSDFGARVGTGELFF
>NA|TRBV25-1|TRBD1|TRBJ2-7|15
TGTGCCAGCAGTGCAACCGGGACAGGGTTGTACGAGCAGTACTTC
CASSATGTGLYEQYF
>NA|TRBV6-4|TRBD1|TRBJ1-2|13
TGTGCCAGCAGTGACTCCCCAGGGGGTGGCTACACCTTC
CASSDSPGGGYTF
>NA|TRBV13|NA|TRBJ2-3|13
TGTGCCAGCACTCCCGTAGACACAGATACGCAGTATTTT
CASTPVDTDTQYF
>NA|TRBV2|NA|TRBJ1-4|15
TGTGCCAGCAGTGAAATAATACAGCCTAATGAAAAACTGTTTTTT
CASSEIIQPNEKLFF
>NA|TRBV6-5|TRBD1|TRBJ1-4|15
TGTGCCAGCAGTTACTGGGGGACAGGGGGTGAAAAACTGTTTTTT
CASSYWGTGGEKLFF
>NA|TRBV7-9|TRBD2|TRBJ2-3|13
TGTGCCAGCAGCTTAGCGGGGGGGGATACGCAGTATTTT
CASSLAGGDTQYF
>NA|TRBV28|TRBD2|TRBJ2-7|14
TGTGCCAGCACCCCGGGGGGAATCTCCTACGAGCAGTACTTC
CASTPGGISYEQYF
>NA|TRBV10-2|NA|TRBJ1-6|13
TGCGCCAGCAGTGCTCAGTATAATTCACCCCTCCACTTT
CASSAQYNSPLHF
>NA|TRBV19|NA|TRBJ1-2|16
TGTGCCAGTAGTATCCCCGTCGGAGGAGGACTCTATGGCTACACCTTC
CASSIPVGGGLYGYTF